A single sample gave rise to the 32 T cell receptor beta chains below, sequenced in a study of shared clonotypes between healthy human individuals (dated by TCRdb to 2018 to 2021). The method behind the library was the immunoSEQ multiplex PCR assay. Here the immuneACCESS table is served through TCRdb, limited to in-frame sequences with V and J called. Missing clones are a known gap in these copies; in checked studies unresolved V genes cover under half, and the rest lacks a known reason. The sample profile shows fewer than 130,000 clones; about 67% of them were found once. The top ten clones comprise around 26% of the sample. The specimen was memory CD8+ T cells sorted from blood. The sample's cell subset or site label, in plain terms: CD45RO+ cells pooled with CCR7-negative TemRA cells. These receptors all stem from a woman in her thirties in good health.

The chain is built from TRBV9 and TRBJ2-3; no clear D gene. This CDR3 has 14 amino acids. Germline V gene data show CDR1 as SGDLS and CDR2 as YYNGEE. Trimming removed 0 bases at V and 5 bases at J, with 10 bases between. This CDR3 reads CASSVDGVGDTQYF. CDR3 DNA: TGTGCCAGCAGCGTAGACGGTGTGGGAGATACGCAGTATTTT. Variable domain in full (rest from reference TRBV9 and TRBJ2-3): DSGVTQTPKHLITATGQRVTLRCSPRSGDLSVYWYQQSLDQGLQFLIQYYNGEERAKGNILERFSAQQFPDLHSELNLSSLELGDSALYFCASSVDGVGDTQYFGPGTRLTVL.

This clone has just a few counts. The rearrangement links TRBV27 to TRBJ2-2; 9 bases line up with TRBD1. The ends lost 7 bases at V and 4 bases at J; junction bases unmatched: 19. Germline CDR1 and CDR2: MNHEY and SMNVEV (reference sequence). The CDR3 is made up of 19 amino acids. The CDR3 region is CASTPADKVGTGRTGELFF. The CDR3 DNA follows: TGTGCCAGCACCCCCGCCGACAAAGTCGGGACAGGGCGCACCGGGGAGCTGTTTTTT.

This chain joins TRBV28 and TRBJ2-1; 9 bases line up with TRBD2. The junction had 13 bases not matched to a gene; V was cut back by 5 bases and J by 5 bases. This CDR3 is 17 amino acids long. Per germline, CDR1 MDHEN and CDR2 SYDVKM. CDR3 protein: CASSPVGLAGENNEQFF. CDR3 sequence (DNA): TGTGCCAGCAGTCCCGTGGGATTAGCGGGAGAGAACAATGAGCAGTTCTTC.

This clone was seen a single time. As DNA, the CDR3 is TGCGCCAGCAGCTTGGGGATACCGGGACAAATGAACAATCAGCCCCAGCATTTT. This sequence encodes CASSLGIPGQMNNQPQHF. The rearrangement uses TRBV5-1 and TRBJ1-5; tentative D call: TRBD1 (6 bases). The CDR3 runs to 18 residues. V lost 0 bases to trimming and J lost 3 bases, with 19 bases between them. From germline, CDR1 is SGHRS and CDR2 YFSETQ.

CDR3 sequence (DNA): TGTGCCAGCAGCCATGTGGAGGGACATGGCTCCTACGAGCAGTACTTC. It codes for CASSHVEGHGSYEQYF. This sequence joins TRBV7-8 and TRBJ2-7, with D perhaps being TRBD1 or TRBD2 (6 bases each). CDR3 size: 16 residues. The germline CDR1 and CDR2 sequences are SGHVS and FQNEAQ. V lost 5 bases and J 0 bases, leaving 17 bases between the germline ends.

This clone was seen a handful of times. The chain has TRBV6-5 and TRBJ1-5; D ambiguous. Germline V gene sequence: CDR1 MNHEY, CDR2 SVGAGI. The CDR3 contains 16 residues. With 1 base removed from V and 1 base from J, the gap between germline ends came to 11 bases. This CDR3 reads CASSYLFRASNQPQHF. Here the CDR3 DNA reads TGTGCCAGCAGTTACTTATTTCGGGCCAGCAATCAGCCCCAGCATTTT.

The chain carries TRBV28 and TRBJ2-1; 8 bases are a match to TRBD1. CDR1 and CDR2 (germline): MDHEN, SYDVKM. The CDR3 runs to 13 residues. V shed 10 bases, J shed 4 bases, and the junction held 6 bases outside the gene matches. CDR3 loop: CATGGGNYNEQFF. In DNA form, the CDR3 reads TGTGCCACAGGGGGCGGGAATTACAATGAGCAGTTCTTC.

The chain employs TRBV28 and TRBJ2-7; TRBD2 might be the D (6 bases). Trimming cost V 5 bases and J 1 base, with 9 bases left between them. The CDR3 contains 13 residues. Germline V lookup: CDR1 MDHEN, CDR2 SYDVKM. CDR3 DNA: TGTGCCAGCAGTCCTAGCGCGTCCTACGAGCAGTACTTC. Its translation: CASSPSASYEQYF.

The chain has TRBV7-8 and TRBJ2-7; D uncertain. Germline V lookup: CDR1 SGHVS, CDR2 FQNEAQ. Trimming pared 0 bases from V and 2 bases from J, leaving 11 bases between. The CDR3 has 15 amino acids. CDR3 in DNA: TGTGCCAGCAGCTTAGCTGGGCGGATTACCTACGAGCAGTACTTC. Translating gives CASSLAGRITYEQYF.

V gene TRBV2 combines with J gene TRBJ1-5, with 11 positions matching TRBD1. V lost 8 bases, J lost 6 bases, and 9 bases stayed unmatched. The length of the CDR3 is 15 residues. Germline V gives CDR1 SNHLY, CDR2 FYNNEI. The CDR3 region has the DNA TGTGCCAGCGGGCCATGGACAGGGGGCCCTCAGCCCCAGCATTTT. The encoded protein is CASGPWTGGPQPQHF.

A remark on this clone: The likely explanation is a read error, given a far larger clone one base away. The sample holds other DNA sequences that translate to the same CDR3. The chain's CDR3 is CASSESGQGEQYF. The CDR3, as DNA: TGTGCCAGCAGTGAATCGGGTCAGGGGGAGCAATACTTC. The chain uses TRBV25-1 and TRBJ2-7, with TRBD1 matching 7 bases. The length of the CDR3 is 13 residues. Looked up from germline, CDR1 is MGHDK and CDR2 is SYGVNS.

The chain uses TRBV27 and TRBJ1-2, with 11 bases identical to TRBD1. With V trimmed by 4 bases and J by 4 bases, 5 bases remained unmatched. Germline assignment: CDR1 MNHEY and CDR2 SMNVEV (reference sequence). The CDR3 extends over 15 amino acids. The CDR3 reads CASSSGTGGVYGYTF. The CDR3, as DNA: TGTGCCAGCAGTTCCGGGACAGGGGGAGTCTATGGCTACACCTTC.

The chain recombines TRBV30 with TRBJ2-1; 10 nucleotides agree with TRBD2. There are 16 residues in the CDR3. Germline V CDR1 and CDR2: GTSNPN, SVGIG (reference sequence). Trimming removed 4 bases from V and 2 bases from J; junction bases left unmatched: 8. CDR3 nucleotides: TGTGCCTGGATCGGTCTAGCGGGGGCAGCCTACAATGAGCAGTTCTTC. Its protein is CAWIGLAGAAYNEQFF. The full variable domain, its missing parts supplied by reference TRBV30 and TRBJ2-1, is SQTIHQWPATLVQPVGSPLSLECTVEGTSNPNLYWYRQAAGRGLQLLFYSVGIGQISSEVPQNLSASRPQDRQFILSSKKLLLSDSGFYLCAWIGLAGAAYNEQFFGPGTRLTVL.

With respect to this clone: Other DNA sequences within the sample encode an identical CDR3. The rearrangement joins TRBV7-8 to TRBJ1-1; D is perhaps TRBD1 (6 bases). V gave up 1 base and J gave up 0 bases, with 15 bases separating them. This CDR3 is 17 amino acids long. Germline assignment: CDR1 SGHVS and CDR2 FQNEAQ. The DNA for the CDR3 is TGTGCCAGCAGCTTAGGGCAGAGGGGGGCCATGAACACTGAAGCTTTCTTT. Protein: CASSLGQRGAMNTEAFF.

This clone was counted between two and nine times. V and J are TRBV5-1 and TRBJ2-2, with 9 bases lining up with TRBD1. This CDR3 spans 16 amino acids. V shed 4 bases and J 7 bases; nucleotides not matched to a gene: 11. Germline CDR1 is SGHRS and CDR2 is YFSETQ. CDR3 sequence reads: CASSGTGIPGDGELFF. As DNA, the CDR3 is TGCGCCAGCAGCGGGACAGGGATCCCTGGGGACGGGGAGCTGTTTTTT.

This rearrangement joins TRBV29-1 to TRBJ1-1; possible D gene TRBD1, 6 bases. Per germline, CDR1 SQVTM and CDR2 ANQGSEA. The CDR3 loop spans 16 amino acids. V lost 4 bases and J lost 1, with 19 bases in between. CDR3 protein: CSVGDTASGRNTEAFF. The CDR3, as DNA: TGCAGCGTTGGGGACACTGCATCGGGGAGGAACACTGAAGCTTTCTTT.

In this sample, this clone turned up once. The rearrangement links TRBV7-8 to TRBJ2-2; 7 bases are a match to TRBD1. Germline CDR1 is SGHVS and CDR2 is FQNEAQ. Trimming cost V 2 bases and J 1 base; bases outside gene matches: 7. CDR3 size: 17 residues. In DNA form, the CDR3 reads TGTGCCAGCAGCTTATCGGTCGACAGGGAGAACACCGGGGAGCTGTTTTTT. Translation: CASSLSVDRENTGELFF.

This clone has just a few counts. V and J are TRBV27 and TRBJ1-2; D is perhaps TRBD1 (6 bases). Trimming stripped 8 bases from V and 4 bases from J, with 14 bases between. The CDR3 totals 13 residues. Looked up from germline, CDR1 is MNHEY and CDR2 is SMNVEV (reference sequence). The CDR3 coding sequence is TGTGCCAGCGGGTCAGGGGCCAGCTATGGCTACACCTTC. It encodes CASGSGASYGYTF.

V is TRBV6-6 and J is TRBJ2-7; D unclear. The CDR3 has 15 residues. Trimming took off 6 bases at V and 2 bases at J, with 17 bases between the two ends. Germline CDR1 and CDR2: MNHNY and SVGAGI (reference sequence). This CDR3 reads CASSQTGPWAYEQYF. CDR3 coding DNA: TGTGCCAGCAGCCAGACTGGCCCCTGGGCCTACGAGCAGTACTTC.

This rearrangement joins TRBV6-6 to TRBJ2-2; no clear D. The CDR3 totals 13 residues. Germline CDR1 and CDR2: MNHNY and SVGAGI (reference sequence). The V end lost 6 bases, the J end lost 7 bases, and 12 bases lay between the germline ends. The CDR3 here is CASRLTLGGELFF. CDR3 in DNA: TGTGCCAGCAGACTCACCTTGGGCGGGGAGCTGTTTTTT.

Only a few counts were recorded for this clone. This chain uses TRBV29-1 with TRBJ1-1; D is unclear. Looked up from germline, CDR1 is SQVTM and CDR2 is ANQGSEA. The CDR3 length is 12 residues. V dropped 4 bases and J dropped 1 base, with 7 bases sitting between them. CDR3 sequence reads: CSVGFGNTEAFF. The DNA of the CDR3 is TGCAGCGTTGGCTTCGGGAACACTGAAGCTTTCTTT. The entire variable domain, with the rest obtained from reference TRBV29-1 and TRBJ1-1, is as follows: SAVISQKPSRDICQRGTSLTIQCQVDSQVTMMFWYRQQPGQSLTLIATANQGSEATYESGFVIDKFPISRPNLTFSTLTVSNMSPEDSSIYLCSVGFGNTEAFFGQGTRLTVV.

The chain joins TRBV27 to TRBJ2-1, with 7 bases aligning to TRBD2. The ends lost 8 bases at V and 0 bases at J; junction bases unmatched: 4. The V gene's germline CDR1 is MNHEY and CDR2 SMNVEV (reference sequence). The CDR3 consists of 14 residues. CDR3 sequence reads: CASRWTSSYNEQFF. The CDR3 region has the DNA TGTGCCAGCCGATGGACTAGCTCCTACAATGAGCAGTTCTTC.

This clone was recorded only once. This chain links TRBV9 with TRBJ2-2, with TRBD1 matching over 10 bases. V dropped 3 bases and J dropped 5; count of bases not matched to a gene: 10. In germline, CDR1 is SGDLS, CDR2 YYNGEE. The CDR3 consists of 17 residues. The CDR3 region has the DNA TGTGCCAGCAGCGAAGGTCCGGGACAGGGGTGGACCGGGGAGCTGTTTTTT. Translating it yields CASSEGPGQGWTGELFF.

In DNA, the CDR3 is TGTGCCAGCAGTTTAACAGGGGTCCCCGGGGAGCTGTTTTTT. Its protein product is CASSLTGVPGELFF. The chain carries TRBV27 and TRBJ2-2; 7 nucleotides match TRBD1. The CDR3 extends over 14 amino acids. CDR1 and CDR2 from the germline V gene are MNHEY and SMNVEV (reference sequence). V trimming: 2 bases; J trimming: 6 bases; junction bases outside the gene matches: 3.

The V and J genes are TRBV5-4 and TRBJ2-7; 7 bases map to TRBD1. This CDR3 has 13 amino acids. CDR1 SGHNT and CDR2 YYREEE come from the germline V gene (reference sequence). Losses at the gene ends were 4 bases for V and 2 bases for J; bases not matched to a gene: 3. The DNA of the CDR3 is TGTGCCAGCAGCATGGGACAGCCCTACGAGCAGTACTTC. This translates into CASSMGQPYEQYF.

The gene calls are TRBV6-1 and TRBJ2-3, with 7 nucleotides matching TRBD2. The V gene end was trimmed by 3 bases and the J gene end by 1 base; junction bases not matched to a gene: 7. This CDR3 contains 16 residues. Germline V lookup: CDR1 MNHNS, CDR2 SASEGT. The CDR3 sequence: CASSDLAGLGTDTQYF. In DNA, the CDR3 is TGTGCCAGCAGTGACTTAGCGGGTCTAGGCACAGATACGCAGTATTTT.

This clone was found many times. V is TRBV6-1 and J is TRBJ2-5, with D tentatively TRBD1 or TRBD2 (5 bases each). The V end lost 4 bases, the J end lost 5 bases, and 17 bases lay between the germline ends. The CDR3 runs to 15 residues. Germline V lookup: CDR1 MNHNS, CDR2 SASEGT. CDR3 protein: CASSVLTGTKETQYF. For the CDR3, the DNA is TGTGCCAGCAGTGTCCTAACCGGGACGAAGGAGACCCAGTACTTC.

The J gene is TRBJ1-3, the V gene TRBV4-1; 11 nucleotides agree with TRBD1. The CDR3 has 16 amino acids. CDR1 is MGHRA, CDR2 YSYEKL, per germline. V trimming: 4 bases; J trimming: 3 bases; junction bases outside the gene matches: 5. DNA for the CDR3: TGCGCCAGCAGCCCTGAGGACAGGGGGCTTGGAAACACCATATATTTT. Amino acid sequence: CASSPEDRGLGNTIYF.

CDR3 bases: TGTGCCAGCAGGGACAGTGGAGGCTATGGCTACACCTTC. Protein: CASRDSGGYGYTF. The rearrangement uses TRBV27 and TRBJ1-2; possible D gene TRBD1, 6 bases. Germline CDR1 and CDR2: MNHEY and SMNVEV (reference sequence). The CDR3 consists of 13 residues. V lost 6 bases to trimming and J lost 4 bases, with 12 bases between them.

The CDR3 reads CASSHQMRAGGGELFF. The CDR3 region has the DNA TGCGCCAGCAGCCATCAGATGAGGGCAGGAGGGGGGGAGCTGTTTTTT. The chain couples TRBV4-1 to TRBJ2-2; TRBD2 is a possible D gene (6 bases). Per germline, CDR1 MGHRA and CDR2 YSYEKL. This CDR3 is 16 amino acids long. The ends were cut back, 3 bases at V and 8 bases at J, with 19 bases in the middle.

This clone has ten or more counts. The chain links TRBV29-1 to TRBJ2-1, with TRBD2 identical over 8 bases. This CDR3 is built from 13 residues. Germline CDR1 reads SQVTM; CDR2 reads ANQGSEA. V trimming: 3 bases; J trimming: 10 bases; junction bases outside the gene matches: 8. CDR3 coding DNA: TGCAGCGTTGAGGGGGAAGCGGGAGTAGAGCAGTTCTTC. Residues: CSVEGEAGVEQFF.

This chain joins TRBV19 and TRBJ2-2; D not certain. The CDR3 sequence is 14 residues long. The germline V gene has CDR1 LNHDA and CDR2 SQIVND (reference sequence). V shed 3 bases and J shed 4 bases, with 9 bases lying between them. This CDR3 is CASSMSLSTGELFF. CDR3 DNA: TGTGCCAGTAGTATGTCTCTTAGCACCGGGGAGCTGTTTTTT.